These 8 T cell receptor beta chains were sequenced from one sample in a study of CD8+CD57+ T cells in acquired aplastic anemia. TCR beta VDJ and CDR3 were profiled, and genomic DNA was the template. Each CDR3 protein is one row after TCRdb ran MiXCR on the reads. The profile covers approximately 260,000 distinct CDR3 sequences, with approximately 80% appearing a single time and around 40% taken by the ten largest. An expansion of CD8+CD57+ cells by flow cytometry had been shown in patients chosen for sequencing. The sample taken for sequencing was sorted CD4+, CD8+, or CD8+CD57+ T cells (not recorded which) from PBMCs. The source is a human donor with aplastic anemia.

Remarks on this clonotype: The junction does not match germline at one end; this may be a read error. The rearrangement joins TRBV7-9 to TRBJ2-3, with 9 bases identical to TRBD1. The V gene's germline CDR1 is SEHNR and CDR2 FQNEAQ (reference sequence). This CDR3 contains 14 residues. The CDR3 coding sequence is TGTGCCAGCAGCGGCGGACAGGGGCCGAGACCCCGTACTTTT. This gives the protein CASSGGQGPRPRTF. The variable domain in full, completed from reference TRBV7-9 and TRBJ2-3, reads DTGVSQNPRHKITKRGQNVTFRCDPISEHNRLYWYRQTLGQGPEFLTYFQNEAQLEKSRLLSDRFSAERPKGSFSTLEIQRTEQGDSAMYLCASSGGQGPRPRTFGPGTRLTVL.

Notes on this clonotype: The germline gene is not matched at one end of the junction; a read error may be the cause. The chain couples TRBV7-2 to TRBJ2-7; no clear D. CDR1 is SGHTA, CDR2 FQGNSA, per germline. This CDR3 contains 14 residues. CDR3 DNA: TGTGCCAGCAGCTTAGAAGATGCGTGGCAGAATAAGCCCTTC. Residues: CASSLEDAWQNKPF.

As to this clonotype: The junction shows a germline mismatch at one end, possibly a read error. J is TRBJ1-1 and V is TRBV7-4; no definite D call. This CDR3 is 17 amino acids long. CDR1 is SGHVT, CDR2 SQSDAQ, per germline. The CDR3 bases are TGTGCCAGCAGCGTAGCGGGCAGCTACGTGGCGAACGTTGAAGCTTTCTTT. Amino acid sequence: CASSVAGSYVANVEAFF.

Notes on this clonotype: One junction end disagrees with the germline gene, perhaps due to a read error. The J gene is TRBJ2-5, the V gene TRBV7-8; D is perhaps TRBD2 (5 bases). CDR3 length equals 14 residues. Germline CDR1 reads SGHVS; CDR2 reads FQNEAQ. The CDR3 region has the DNA TGTGCCAGCAGCTTTCGTCCAGACGGGAAGACCCATTCCTTC. This gives the protein CASSFRPDGKTHSF.

The chain employs TRBV2 and TRBJ2-7; D ambiguous. The germline CDR1 and CDR2 sequences are SNHLY and FYNNEI. This CDR3 spans 14 amino acids. Trimming removed 6 bases at V and 7 bases at J, with 19 bases between. The CDR3, as DNA: TGTGCCAGCAGCTTAGTGGCCTGTGACAATGAGCAGTACTTC. This translates into CASSLVACDNEQYF.

The gene calls are TRBV7-9 and TRBJ1-1, with unresolved D. V lost 1 base to trimming and J lost 14 bases, with 23 bases between them. There are 15 residues in the CDR3. The germline CDR1 and CDR2 sequences are SEHNR and FQNEAQ (reference sequence). CDR3: CASSLVPGEHIFGFF. CDR3 sequence (DNA): TGTGCCAGCAGCTTAGTACCCGGGGAGCACATTTTTGGATTCTTT.

The chain employs TRBV2 and TRBJ2-2; TRBD2 matches at 7 bases. The CDR3 covers 14 residues. Germline loops: CDR1 SNHLY, CDR2 FYNNEI. Germline trimming cut 3 bases from V and 15 bases from J; bases unmatched to any gene: 13. CDR3 residues: CASSDGGINEQLFF. Written as DNA, the CDR3 is TGTGCCAGCAGTGACGGGGGGATCAATGAGCAGTTGTTTTTT.

The CDR3 loop is CASSQARQYYEQYF. The CDR3 DNA sequence: TGTGCCAGCAGCCAGGCGCGACAGTACTACGAGCAGTACTTC. This chain joins TRBV11-2 and TRBJ2-7; maybe TRBD1 (5 bases). Trimming stripped 5 bases from V and 3 bases from J, with 14 bases between. CDR3 size: 14 residues. The germline CDR1 and CDR2 sequences are SGHAT and FQNNGV.